Below are 29 T cell receptor beta chains sequenced from a single sample in a study of blood T cell repertoires in COVID-19. Libraries were prepared by immunoSEQ multiplex PCR; TCRdb keeps only in-frame clonotypes and omits some of them. The sample has approximately 150,000 clones, more than 70% seen once. Sequencing was carried out using peripheral blood. The receptors were gathered from a human donor in a cohort sampled during active COVID-19.

The V and J genes are TRBV2 and TRBJ2-7, with a possible D match to TRBD1 (6 bases). CDR3 length: 13 residues. Germline V gene sequence: CDR1 SNHLY, CDR2 FYNNEI. Trimming removed 7 bases from V and 2 bases from J, with 12 bases in between. The chain's CDR3 is CASKETGTYEQYF. Written as DNA, the CDR3 is TGTGCCAGCAAGGAAACAGGGACCTACGAGCAGTACTTC.

This chain connects TRBV7-2 to TRBJ1-1, with a tentative D call TRBD1 (6 bases). The CDR3 totals 13 residues. Germline CDR1 SGHTA, CDR2 FQGNSA. Trimming left V 5 bases short and J 5 bases short, with 12 bases between. The CDR3, as DNA: TGTGCCAGCAGCCTAACCAGGGGAACTGAAGCTTTCTTT. Amino acid sequence: CASSLTRGTEAFF.

Comment on this clone: The same CDR3 also results from other DNA sequences found in this sample. This chain joins TRBV6-1 and TRBJ2-7; D is undetermined. This CDR3 has 11 residues. Per the germline V gene, CDR1 is MNHNS and CDR2 is SASEGT. V lost 2 bases to trimming and J lost 3 bases, with 2 bases between them. CDR3 residues: CASSELYEQYF. In DNA form, the CDR3 reads TGTGCCAGCAGTGAACTCTACGAGCAGTACTTC.

This chain joins TRBV30 and TRBJ2-2; the D is unclear. This CDR3 region has 13 residues. Trimming cost V 3 bases and J 1 base, with 6 bases left between them. Germline lookup yields CDR1 GTSNPN and CDR2 SVGIG (reference sequence). CDR3 region: CAWRAQNTGELFF. The CDR3 DNA follows: TGTGCCTGGAGGGCCCAGAACACCGGGGAGCTGTTTTTT.

In its sample, this clone was seen once. The same CDR3 can be traced to other DNA sequences in this sample. V is TRBV5-1 and J is TRBJ1-1; D perhaps matches TRBD1 (5 bases). The germline V and J ends were trimmed by 0 bases and 1 base, with 7 bases remaining between them. Germline V CDR1 and CDR2: SGHRS, YFSETQ. The CDR3 sequence is 14 residues long. The CDR3 here is CASSLDRPNTEAFF. CDR3 nucleotide sequence: TGCGCCAGCAGCTTGGACAGGCCGAACACTGAAGCTTTCTTT.

The chain recombines TRBV7-3 with TRBJ2-3, with 8 bases that match TRBD2. The germline V gene encodes CDR1 SGHTA and CDR2 FQGTGA. CDR3 length equals 17 residues. V dropped 0 bases and J dropped 5; count of bases not matched to a gene: 10. The CDR3 loop is CASSLTRPGTRLDTQYF. In DNA form, the CDR3 reads TGTGCCAGCAGCTTAACTCGCCCAGGGACTAGACTAGATACGCAGTATTTT.

The CDR3 nucleotides are TGTGCCAGCAGCCCAACCGGGACTAGCGACCAAGAGACCCAGTACTTC. Its translation: CASSPTGTSDQETQYF. V gene TRBV3-1 (or the pseudogene TRBV3-2) combines with J gene TRBJ2-5; 10 bases match TRBD2. The ends lost 4 bases at V and 0 bases at J; junction bases unmatched: 5. Germline V gives CDR1 LGHDT, CDR2 YNNKEL (reference sequence). The CDR3 loop spans 16 amino acids.

The chain links TRBV6-1 to TRBJ2-1; D perhaps matches TRBD2 (5 bases). The ends were cut back, 2 bases at V and 5 bases at J, with 13 bases in the middle. Germline CDR1 is MNHNS and CDR2 is SASEGT. The CDR3 runs 15 residues. CDR3 in amino acids: CASSEKVRGHNEQFF. The CDR3 DNA reads as TGTGCCAGCAGTGAAAAGGTTCGAGGGCACAATGAGCAGTTCTTC.

The chain carries TRBV5-6 and TRBJ1-1; the match to TRBD1 covers 10 bases. The CDR3 has 16 amino acids. Germline assignment: CDR1 SGHDT and CDR2 YYEEEE. V gave up 4 bases and J gave up 0 bases; unmatched junction bases: 6. The CDR3 DNA follows: TGTGCCAGCAGCCCAGGACAGGGGGAACTGAACACTGAAGCTTTCTTT. This translates into CASSPGQGELNTEAFF.

This clone was counted between two and nine times. This chain connects TRBV5-4 to TRBJ2-5, with a weak D call TRBD1 (8 bases). Germline CDR1 is SGHNT and CDR2 is YYREEE (reference sequence). V lost 5 bases to trimming and J lost 2 bases, with 16 bases between them. The CDR3 totals 15 residues. CDR3 protein: CASRETGEGQETQYF. CDR3 nucleotides: TGTGCCAGCAGAGAGACAGGGGAGGGTCAAGAGACCCAGTACTTC.

The V call is TRBV12-5, the J call TRBJ1-4; tentatively, D is TRBD1 (6 bases). This CDR3 has 14 residues. Germline values: CDR1 LGHNT, CDR2 FRNRAP. Trimming took 0 bases from V and 8 from J, leaving 10 bases between them. CDR3 sequence reads: CASGLVIRGEKLFF. The CDR3, as DNA: TGTGCTAGTGGTTTGGTAATAAGGGGGGAAAAACTGTTTTTT.

This clone has at least ten counts. The V and J genes are TRBV6-6 and TRBJ2-2, with 9 bases lining up with TRBD1. CDR1 and CDR2 (germline): MNHNY, SVGAGI (reference sequence). J was trimmed by 1 base and V by 4 bases; bases with no gene match: 4. This CDR3 is built from 16 residues. This CDR3 reads CASSFPGQGNTGELFF. CDR3 nucleotides: TGTGCCAGCAGTTTTCCGGGACAGGGGAACACCGGGGAGCTGTTTTTT.

This chain joins TRBV18 and TRBJ1-2; TRBD1 agrees at 8 bases. Germline assignment: CDR1 KGHSH and CDR2 LQKENI. J lost 6 bases, V lost 3 bases, and 6 bases had no gene match. The CDR3 is made up of 14 amino acids. CDR3 in amino acids: CASSPSGGWNGYTF. The CDR3, as DNA: TGTGCCAGCTCACCGTCAGGGGGCTGGAATGGCTACACCTTC.

V usage is TRBV9 and J usage is TRBJ1-2, with D tentatively TRBD1 (5 bases). CDR1 and CDR2 from the germline V gene are SGDLS and YYNGEE. The CDR3 runs to 14 residues. Deletions cut 8 bases from V and 6 bases from J, with 20 bases between. The CDR3 loop reads CASTRLRRGDGYTF. The CDR3 DNA reads as TGTGCCAGTACCCGACTTCGGAGGGGCGATGGCTACACCTTC.

The chain carries TRBV19 and TRBJ2-2; 9 bases align to TRBD1. The CDR3 sequence is 13 residues long. CDR1 and CDR2 from the germline V gene are LNHDA and SQIVND (reference sequence). The V gene end was trimmed by 10 bases and the J gene end by 8 bases; junction bases not matched to a gene: 8. The CDR3 bases are TGTGCCACCACTAACAGGGGGCTAGGGGAGCTGTTTTTT. Translation: CATTNRGLGELFF. Full variable domain (missing parts from reference TRBV19 and TRBJ2-2): DGGITQSPKYLFRKEGQNVTLSCEQNLNHDAMYWYRQDPGQGLRLIYYSQIVNDFQKGDIAEGYSVSREKKESFPLTVTSAQKNPTAFYLCATTNRGLGELFFGEGSRLTVL.

In its sample, this clone was seen a few times. J is TRBJ2-7 and V is TRBV6-5; 9 positions agree with TRBD1. The V and J ends lost 10 bases and 2 bases, in that order; junction bases with no gene match: 6. CDR3 size: 13 residues. CDR1 and CDR2 from the germline V gene are MNHEY and SVGAGI. CDR3 region: CATGTGKPYEQYF. CDR3 sequence (DNA): TGTGCCACTGGGACAGGGAAGCCCTACGAGCAGTACTTC.

The chain joins TRBV19 to TRBJ2-1; D is perhaps TRBD1 (5 bases). This CDR3 has 15 residues. The germline gives CDR1 LNHDA, CDR2 SQIVND (reference sequence). The V end was cut by 5 bases, the J end by 2 bases, with 13 bases between. The CDR3 sequence is CASSSSPGTYNEQFF. The CDR3, as DNA: TGTGCCAGTAGTTCCTCCCCAGGGACCTACAATGAGCAGTTCTTC.

This sequence joins TRBV21-1 and TRBJ1-1; the table's D call of TRBD1 was not tested on the DNA. TRBV21-1 is recorded as a pseudogene. This CDR3 spans 18 amino acids. CDR3 sequence reads: CASNTEGDRGRGETEAFF. The CDR3 DNA follows: TGTGCCAGCAACACTGAAGGGGACAGGGGGCGCGGTGAGACTGAAGCTTTCTTT.

This clone was seen once. The V and J genes are TRBV30 and TRBJ1-1; D possibly corresponds to TRBD1 (5 bases). The ends were cut back, 0 bases at V and 1 base at J, with 9 bases in the middle. The CDR3 is 14 amino acids. Germline V gives CDR1 GTSNPN, CDR2 SVGIG (reference sequence). The CDR3 nucleotides read TGTGCCTGGAGTGTAGGAACAGGGAACACTGAAGCTTTCTTT. Its protein is CAWSVGTGNTEAFF.

V usage is TRBV9 and J usage is TRBJ2-2; D gene uncertain. Germline CDR1 reads SGDLS; CDR2 reads YYNGEE. V gave up 4 bases and J gave up 5 bases, with 9 bases separating them. This CDR3 is 13 amino acids long. This chain's CDR3 is CASSTGSTGELFF. The CDR3 nucleotides read TGTGCCAGCAGCACCGGGTCTACCGGGGAGCTGTTTTTT.

The V gene is TRBV6-2 or TRBV6-3, the J gene TRBJ1-1, with 7 bases that match TRBD1. The J segment lost 5 bases and the V segment lost 3 bases, leaving 15 bases of the junction unmatched. Germline loops: CDR1 MNHEY, CDR2 SVGEGT. CDR3 length: 17 residues. The CDR3 DNA follows: TGTGCCAGCAGTTATCGCCTGCGGGCGGCCAGGGGGACTGAAGCTTTCTTT. It codes for CASSYRLRAARGTEAFF.

The gene calls are TRBV5-4 and TRBJ2-5; TRBD2 matches at 8 bases. CDR1 SGHNT and CDR2 YYREEE come from the germline V gene (reference sequence). CDR3 size: 18 residues. V lost 3 bases to trimming and J lost 4 bases; unmatched junction nucleotides: 17. The DNA for the CDR3 is TGTGCCAGCAGCTCCTTACCAAAAGGCGGGGGGATGGCAGAGACCCAGTACTTC. Translated, it gives CASSSLPKGGGMAETQYF.

The chain uses TRBV5-4 and TRBJ2-5; 8 positions match TRBD1. V shed 3 bases and J 3 bases; nucleotides not matched to a gene: 10. The CDR3 contains 16 residues. CDR1 is SGHNT and CDR2 is YYREEE in the germline V gene (reference sequence). This chain's CDR3 is CASSSSFTGGEETQYF. CDR3 nucleotides: TGTGCCAGCAGCTCCTCTTTTACAGGGGGAGAAGAGACCCAGTACTTC.

The chain carries TRBV7-9 and TRBJ1-6; D possibly corresponds to TRBD1 (5 bases). Trimming cost V 2 bases and J 8 bases, with 13 bases left between them. Germline CDR1 is SEHNR and CDR2 is FQNEAQ (reference sequence). The CDR3 is 15 amino acids. The CDR3 bases are TGTGCCAGCAGCTTACGGGTACAGGCTGATTCACCCCTCCACTTT. Translating gives CASSLRVQADSPLHF.

The rearrangement links TRBV12-5 to TRBJ2-2; D may be TRBD1 (5 bases). The CDR3 consists of 13 residues. The germline V gene has CDR1 LGHNT and CDR2 FRNRAP. The V and J ends lost 1 base and 9 bases respectively, with 9 bases between them. In DNA form, the CDR3 reads TGTGCTAGTGGTTTGGAATCGGACAGGGAGCTGTTTTTT. The encoded protein is CASGLESDRELFF.

The gene calls are TRBV30 and TRBJ2-3; 7 nucleotides line up with TRBD1. The CDR3 has 14 amino acids. Germline V gives CDR1 GTSNPN, CDR2 SVGIG (reference sequence). The trim removed 5 bases at V and 5 bases at J, leaving 10 bases unmatched. Here the CDR3 reads CAWAPGQLGDTQYF. The CDR3 nucleotides read TGTGCCTGGGCTCCGGGACAGTTGGGAGATACGCAGTATTTT.

The chain uses TRBV2 and TRBJ1-2; perhaps TRBD1 as D (6 bases). Trimming stripped 2 bases from V and 5 bases from J, with 15 bases between. Looked up from germline, CDR1 is SNHLY and CDR2 is FYNNEI. CDR3 size: 15 residues. The CDR3 is CASSELGAGVYGYTF. CDR3 in DNA: TGTGCCAGCAGTGAACTGGGAGCAGGGGTGTATGGCTACACCTTC. Complete variable domain (other parts from reference TRBV2 and TRBJ1-2): EPEVTQTPSHQVTQMGQEVILRCVPISNHLYFYWYRQILGQKVEFLVSFYNNEISEKSEIFDDQFSVERPDGSNFTLKIRSTKLEDSAMYFCASSELGAGVYGYTFGSGTRLTVV.

This clone has only one observation. V and J are TRBV29-1 and TRBJ1-6; no clear D. CDR1 SQVTM and CDR2 ANQGSEA come from the germline V gene. CDR3 length equals 13 residues. V lost 7 bases and J lost 5, with 12 bases in between. CDR3 bases: TGCAGCGCTAAGACAAGCAATAATTCACCCCTCCACTTT. Translated, it gives CSAKTSNNSPLHF. Full variable domain (outside the CDR3, taken from reference TRBV29-1 and TRBJ1-6): SAVISQKPSRDICQRGTSLTIQCQVDSQVTMMFWYRQQPGQSLTLIATANQGSEATYESGFVIDKFPISRPNLTFSTLTVSNMSPEDSSIYLCSAKTSNNSPLHFGNGTRLTVT.

This rearrangement joins TRBV2 to TRBJ2-6; D unresolved. V was cut by 3 bases and J by 2 bases, with 5 bases left in between. This CDR3 contains 14 residues. CDR1 is SNHLY, CDR2 FYNNEI, per germline. The CDR3 sequence: CASSDSAGANVLTF. Here the CDR3 DNA reads TGTGCCAGCAGTGATAGTGCTGGGGCCAACGTCCTGACTTTC.